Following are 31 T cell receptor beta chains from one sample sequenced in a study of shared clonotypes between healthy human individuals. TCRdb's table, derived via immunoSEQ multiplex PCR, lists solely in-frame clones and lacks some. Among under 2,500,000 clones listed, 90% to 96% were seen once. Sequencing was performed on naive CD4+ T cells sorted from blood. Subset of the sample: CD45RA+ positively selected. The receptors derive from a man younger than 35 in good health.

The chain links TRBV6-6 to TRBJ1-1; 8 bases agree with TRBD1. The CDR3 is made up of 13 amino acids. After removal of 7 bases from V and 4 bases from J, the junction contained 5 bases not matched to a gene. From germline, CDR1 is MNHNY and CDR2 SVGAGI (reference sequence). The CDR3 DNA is TGTGCCAGCACCCGAGACAGGGGCACTGAAGCTTTCTTT. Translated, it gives CASTRDRGTEAFF.

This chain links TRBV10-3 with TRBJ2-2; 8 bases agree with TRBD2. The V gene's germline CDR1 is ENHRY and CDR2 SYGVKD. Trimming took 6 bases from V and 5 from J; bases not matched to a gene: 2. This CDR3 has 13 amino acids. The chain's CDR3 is CAIRGGGTGELFF. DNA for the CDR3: TGTGCCATCAGAGGCGGGGGGACCGGGGAGCTGTTTTTT.

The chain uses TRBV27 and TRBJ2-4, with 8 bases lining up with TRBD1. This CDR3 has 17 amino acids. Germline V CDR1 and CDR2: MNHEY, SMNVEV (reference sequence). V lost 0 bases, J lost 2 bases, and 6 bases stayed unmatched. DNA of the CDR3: TGTGCCAGCAGTTTATCCGGGACAGGCTCCACCAAAAACATTCAGTACTTC. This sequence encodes CASSLSGTGSTKNIQYF.

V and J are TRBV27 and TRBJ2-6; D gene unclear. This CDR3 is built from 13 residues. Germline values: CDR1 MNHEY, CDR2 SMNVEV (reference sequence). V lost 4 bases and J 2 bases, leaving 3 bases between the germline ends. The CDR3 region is CASSWPGANVLTF. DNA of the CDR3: TGTGCCAGCAGTTGGCCTGGGGCCAACGTCCTGACTTTC.

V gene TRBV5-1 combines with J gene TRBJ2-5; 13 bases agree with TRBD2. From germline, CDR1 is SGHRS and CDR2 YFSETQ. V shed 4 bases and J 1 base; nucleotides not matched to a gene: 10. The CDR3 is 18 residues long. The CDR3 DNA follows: TGCGCCAGCAGCCCGCCCGGACTAGCGGGGGCTCTCCAAGAGACCCAGTACTTC. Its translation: CASSPPGLAGALQETQYF.

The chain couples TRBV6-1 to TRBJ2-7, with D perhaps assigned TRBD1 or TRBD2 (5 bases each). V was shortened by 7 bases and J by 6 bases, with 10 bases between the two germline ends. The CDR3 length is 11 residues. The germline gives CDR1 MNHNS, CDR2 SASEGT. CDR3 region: CASMGVSEQYF. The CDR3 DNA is TGTGCCAGCATGGGGGTCTCCGAGCAGTACTTC.

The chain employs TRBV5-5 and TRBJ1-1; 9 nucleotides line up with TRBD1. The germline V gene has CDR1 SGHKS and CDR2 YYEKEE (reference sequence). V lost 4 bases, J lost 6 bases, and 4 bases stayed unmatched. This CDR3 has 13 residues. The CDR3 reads CASSTGDRAEAFF. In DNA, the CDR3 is TGTGCCAGCAGCACTGGGGACAGGGCTGAAGCTTTCTTT.

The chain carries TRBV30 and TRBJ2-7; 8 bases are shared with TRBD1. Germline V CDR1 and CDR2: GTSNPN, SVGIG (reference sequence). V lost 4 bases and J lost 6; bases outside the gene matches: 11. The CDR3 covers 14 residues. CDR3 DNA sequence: TGTGCCTGGATCGGACAGGGAACTGGACGCGAGCAGTACTTC. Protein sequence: CAWIGQGTGREQYF.

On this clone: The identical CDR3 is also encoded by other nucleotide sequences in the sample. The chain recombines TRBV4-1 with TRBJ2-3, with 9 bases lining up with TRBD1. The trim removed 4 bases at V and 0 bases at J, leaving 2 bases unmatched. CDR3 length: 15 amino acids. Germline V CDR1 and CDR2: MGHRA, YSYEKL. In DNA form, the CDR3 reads TGCGCCAGCAGCCCGGGACAGGGTAGCACAGATACGCAGTATTTT. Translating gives CASSPGQGSTDTQYF.

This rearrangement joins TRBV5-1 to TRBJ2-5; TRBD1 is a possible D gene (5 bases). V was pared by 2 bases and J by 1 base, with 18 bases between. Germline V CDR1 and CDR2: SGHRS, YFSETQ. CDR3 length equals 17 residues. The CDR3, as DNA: TGCGCCAGCAGCTTTACAAGGACCCAGGGAAGCCAAGAGACCCAGTACTTC. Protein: CASSFTRTQGSQETQYF.

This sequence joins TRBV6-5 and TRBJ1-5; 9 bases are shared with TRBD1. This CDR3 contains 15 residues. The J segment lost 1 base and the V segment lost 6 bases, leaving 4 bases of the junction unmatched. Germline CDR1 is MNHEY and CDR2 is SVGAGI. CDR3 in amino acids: CASSRGTGSNQPQHF. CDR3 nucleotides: TGTGCCAGCAGCCGCGGGACAGGGAGCAATCAGCCCCAGCATTTT.

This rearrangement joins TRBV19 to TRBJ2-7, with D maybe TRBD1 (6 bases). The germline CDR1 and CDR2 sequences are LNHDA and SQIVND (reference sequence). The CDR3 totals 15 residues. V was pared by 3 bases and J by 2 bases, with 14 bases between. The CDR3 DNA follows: TGTGCCAGTAGTATGTCGCTAGGGACAACCTACGAGCAGTACTTC. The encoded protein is CASSMSLGTTYEQYF.

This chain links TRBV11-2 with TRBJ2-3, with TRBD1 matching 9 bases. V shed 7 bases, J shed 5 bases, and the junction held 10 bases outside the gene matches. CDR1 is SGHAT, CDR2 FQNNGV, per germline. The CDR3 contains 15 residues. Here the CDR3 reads CASTTGGLAGDTQYF. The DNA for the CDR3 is TGTGCCAGCACCACAGGGGGCCTTGCTGGAGATACGCAGTATTTT.

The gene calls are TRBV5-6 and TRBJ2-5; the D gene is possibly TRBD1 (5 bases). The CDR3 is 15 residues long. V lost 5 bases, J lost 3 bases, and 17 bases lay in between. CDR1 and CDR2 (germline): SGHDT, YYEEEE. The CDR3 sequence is CASSSPGSSEETQYF. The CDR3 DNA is TGTGCCAGCAGTTCGCCAGGGTCCTCGGAAGAGACCCAGTACTTC.

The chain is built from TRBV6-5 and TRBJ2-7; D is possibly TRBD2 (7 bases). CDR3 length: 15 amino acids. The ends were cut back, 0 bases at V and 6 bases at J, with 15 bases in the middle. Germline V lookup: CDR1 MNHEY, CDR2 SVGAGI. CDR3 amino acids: CASSYSGGPPGEQYF. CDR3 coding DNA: TGTGCCAGCAGTTACTCGGGGGGGCCCCCCGGCGAGCAGTACTTC.

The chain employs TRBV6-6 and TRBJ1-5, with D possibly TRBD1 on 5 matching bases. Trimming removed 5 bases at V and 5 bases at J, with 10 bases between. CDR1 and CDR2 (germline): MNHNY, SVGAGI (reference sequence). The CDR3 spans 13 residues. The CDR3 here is CASSPDRYQPQHF. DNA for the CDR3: TGTGCCAGCAGTCCCGACAGATATCAGCCCCAGCATTTT.

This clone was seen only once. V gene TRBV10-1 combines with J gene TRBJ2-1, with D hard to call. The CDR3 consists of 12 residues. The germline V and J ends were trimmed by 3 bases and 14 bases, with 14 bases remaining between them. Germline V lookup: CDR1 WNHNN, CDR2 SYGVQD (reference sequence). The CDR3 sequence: CASSEGKRGKFF. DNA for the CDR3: TGCGCCAGCAGTGAAGGTAAAAGAGGCAAGTTCTTC.

This chain's CDR3 is CASSSRDRGWWTQYF. The DNA of the CDR3 is TGTGCCAGCAGTTCCCGGGACAGGGGGTGGTGGACGCAGTATTTT. This chain connects TRBV27 to TRBJ2-3; 11 nucleotides match TRBD1. The CDR3 consists of 15 residues. After removal of 4 bases from V and 9 bases from J, the junction contained 9 bases not matched to a gene. Per the germline V gene, CDR1 is MNHEY and CDR2 is SMNVEV (reference sequence).

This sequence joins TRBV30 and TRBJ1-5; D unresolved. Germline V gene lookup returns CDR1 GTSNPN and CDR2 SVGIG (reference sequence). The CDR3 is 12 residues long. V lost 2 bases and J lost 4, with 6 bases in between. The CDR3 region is CAWSFLNQPQHF. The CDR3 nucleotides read TGTGCCTGGAGTTTCCTTAATCAGCCCCAGCATTTT.

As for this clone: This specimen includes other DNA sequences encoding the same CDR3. The chain's CDR3 is CASSRGIQETQYF. Here the CDR3 DNA reads TGTGCCAGCTCACGGGGGATTCAGGAGACCCAGTACTTC. The rearrangement links TRBV18 to TRBJ2-5, with D perhaps given as TRBD1 or TRBD2 (5 bases each). V was cut by 4 bases and J by 5 bases, with 11 bases left in between. The CDR3 covers 13 residues. CDR1 is KGHSH and CDR2 is LQKENI in the germline V gene.

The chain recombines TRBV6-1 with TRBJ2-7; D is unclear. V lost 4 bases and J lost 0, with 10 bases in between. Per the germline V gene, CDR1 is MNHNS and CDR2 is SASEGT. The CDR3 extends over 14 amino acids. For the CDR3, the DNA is TGTGCCAGCAGTGCGCACAAGAACTCCTACGAGCAGTACTTC. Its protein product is CASSAHKNSYEQYF.

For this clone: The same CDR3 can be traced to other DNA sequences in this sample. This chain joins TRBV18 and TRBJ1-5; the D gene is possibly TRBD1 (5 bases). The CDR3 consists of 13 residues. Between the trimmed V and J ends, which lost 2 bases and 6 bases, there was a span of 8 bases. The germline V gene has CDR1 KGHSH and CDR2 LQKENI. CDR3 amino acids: CASSPDRSQPQHF. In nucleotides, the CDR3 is TGTGCCAGCTCACCAGACAGAAGTCAGCCCCAGCATTTT. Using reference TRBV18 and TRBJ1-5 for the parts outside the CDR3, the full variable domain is NAGVMQNPRHLVRRRGQEARLRCSPMKGHSHVYWYRQLPEEGLKFMVYLQKENIIDESGMPKERFSAEFPKEGPSILRIQQVVRGDSAAYFCASSPDRSQPQHFGDGTRLSIL.

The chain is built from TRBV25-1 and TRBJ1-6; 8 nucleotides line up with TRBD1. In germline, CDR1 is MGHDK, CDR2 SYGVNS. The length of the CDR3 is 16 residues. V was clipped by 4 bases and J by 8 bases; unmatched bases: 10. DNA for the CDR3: TGTGCCAGCAGTGCCTGGACAGGGTACGAGGATTCACCCCTCCACTTT. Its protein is CASSAWTGYEDSPLHF.

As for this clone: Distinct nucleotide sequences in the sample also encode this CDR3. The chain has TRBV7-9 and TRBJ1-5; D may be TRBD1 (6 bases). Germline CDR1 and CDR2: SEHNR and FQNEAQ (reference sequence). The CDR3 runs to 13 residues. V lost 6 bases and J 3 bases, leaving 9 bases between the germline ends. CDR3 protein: CASSWTDNQPQHF. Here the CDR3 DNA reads TGTGCCAGCAGTTGGACAGACAATCAGCCCCAGCATTTT. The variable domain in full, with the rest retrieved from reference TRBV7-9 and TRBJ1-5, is DTGVSQNPRHKITKRGQNVTFRCDPISEHNRLYWYRQTLGQGPEFLTYFQNEAQLEKSRLLSDRFSAERPKGSFSTLEIQRTEQGDSAMYLCASSWTDNQPQHFGDGTRLSIL.

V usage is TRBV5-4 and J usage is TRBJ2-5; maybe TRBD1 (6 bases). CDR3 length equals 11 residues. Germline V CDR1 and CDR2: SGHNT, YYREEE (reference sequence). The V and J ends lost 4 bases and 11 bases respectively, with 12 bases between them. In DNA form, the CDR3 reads TGTGCCAGCAGCGACGACCAGGGGCAGTACTTC. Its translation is CASSDDQGQYF. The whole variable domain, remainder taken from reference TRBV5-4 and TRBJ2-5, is ETGVTQSPTHLIKTRGQQVTLRCSSQSGHNTVSWYQQALGQGPQFIFQYYREEENGRGNFPPRFSGLQFPNYSSELNVNALELDDSALYLCASSDDQGQYFGPGTRLLVL.

The CDR3 DNA sequence: TGTGCCAGCTCAAGGGACAGGAACACCGGGGAGCTGTTTTTT. This gives the protein CASSRDRNTGELFF. The chain couples TRBV18 to TRBJ2-2, with 7 bases identical to TRBD1. This CDR3 contains 14 residues. From germline, CDR1 is KGHSH and CDR2 LQKENI. Trimming at V came to 5 bases and at J to 1 base, leaving 1 base not matched to a gene.

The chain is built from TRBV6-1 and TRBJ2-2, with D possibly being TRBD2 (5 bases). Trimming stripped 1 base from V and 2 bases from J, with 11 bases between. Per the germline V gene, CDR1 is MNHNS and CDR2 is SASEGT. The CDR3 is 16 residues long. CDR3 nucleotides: TGTGCCAGCAGTGAAGTTGTCGGGGATAACACCGGGGAGCTGTTTTTT. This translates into CASSEVVGDNTGELFF.

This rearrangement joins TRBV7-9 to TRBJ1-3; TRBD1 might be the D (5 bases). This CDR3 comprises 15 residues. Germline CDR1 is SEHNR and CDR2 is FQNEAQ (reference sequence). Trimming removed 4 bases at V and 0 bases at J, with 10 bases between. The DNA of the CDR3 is TGTGCCAGCAGCTCTCTCAGGGACTCTGGAAACACCATATATTTT. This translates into CASSSLRDSGNTIYF.

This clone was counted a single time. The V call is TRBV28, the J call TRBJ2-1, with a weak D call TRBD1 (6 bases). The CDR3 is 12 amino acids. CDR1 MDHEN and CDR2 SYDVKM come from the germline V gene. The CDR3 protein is CGRGKSYNEQFF. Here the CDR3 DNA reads TGTGGAAGGGGGAAGTCCTACAATGAGCAGTTCTTC.

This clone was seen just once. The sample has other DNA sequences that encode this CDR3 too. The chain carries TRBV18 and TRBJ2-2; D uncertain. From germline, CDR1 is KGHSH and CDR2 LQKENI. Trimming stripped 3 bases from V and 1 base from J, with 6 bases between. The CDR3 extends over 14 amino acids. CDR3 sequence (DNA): TGTGCCAGCTCACCCAACAGGAACACCGGGGAGCTGTTTTTT. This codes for CASSPNRNTGELFF.

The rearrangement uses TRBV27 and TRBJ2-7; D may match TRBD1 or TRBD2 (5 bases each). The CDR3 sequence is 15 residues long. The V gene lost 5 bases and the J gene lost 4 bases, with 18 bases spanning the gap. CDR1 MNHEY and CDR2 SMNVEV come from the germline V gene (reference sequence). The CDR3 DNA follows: TGTGCCAGCAGTCCCACGGGGACCGGGCGGTACGAGCAGTACTTC. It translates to CASSPTGTGRYEQYF.